What follows are 13 T cell receptor beta chains derived from one specimen sequenced in a study of cytomegalovirus exposure and HLA in healthy donors. The PCR was carried out with 60 Vbeta primers and 13 Jbeta primers. Data came from immunoSEQ multiplex PCR; TCRdb stores just in-frame clones and leaves some out. The profile covers about 93,000 clones, with around four fifths appearing a single time and about 3% taken by the ten largest. The sample taken for sequencing was PBMCs. The receptors derive from a woman in her thirties or forties in good health and CMV-seronegative.

This clone was counted once. The chain couples TRBV19 to TRBJ1-1, with TRBD1 matching 8 bases. Looked up from germline, CDR1 is LNHDA and CDR2 is SQIVND (reference sequence). The CDR3 is 15 residues long. Losses at the gene ends were 2 bases for V and 1 base for J; bases not matched to a gene: 3. DNA for the CDR3: TGTGCCAGTAGTATAATCGGACAGGGGAACACTGAAGCTTTCTTT. Translating gives CASSIIGQGNTEAFF.

The chain is built from TRBV7-9 and TRBJ2-7, with D maybe TRBD1 (5 bases). V lost 5 bases and J lost 2, with 16 bases in between. Germline lookup yields CDR1 SEHNR and CDR2 FQNEAQ (reference sequence). There are 15 residues in the CDR3. CDR3 sequence (DNA): TGTGCCAGCAGCCCCTACAGGCCCCAAGCCTACGAGCAGTACTTC. It is translated as CASSPYRPQAYEQYF.

This clone has only a few counts. V and J are TRBV30 and TRBJ1-4; 7 bases are shared with TRBD1. Per germline, CDR1 GTSNPN and CDR2 SVGIG (reference sequence). The CDR3 contains 15 residues. The V gene end was trimmed by 3 bases and the J gene end by 7 bases; junction bases not matched to a gene: 11. CDR3 loop: CAWSRTQGTGEKLFF. The CDR3 coding sequence is TGTGCCTGGAGCCGAACACAGGGGACCGGTGAAAAACTGTTTTTT.

V is TRBV11-2 and J is TRBJ2-5; D possibly corresponds to TRBD1 (7 bases). V was cut by 1 base and J by 5 bases, with 20 bases left in between. Per germline, CDR1 SGHAT and CDR2 FQNNGV. The CDR3 spans 17 residues. CDR3: CASSLGVRGDPFETQYF. DNA for the CDR3: TGTGCCAGCAGCTTAGGCGTCAGGGGGGACCCTTTTGAGACCCAGTACTTC.

This chain joins TRBV6-1 and TRBJ2-7, with D possibly TRBD1 on 5 matching bases. CDR1 and CDR2 from the germline V gene are MNHNS and SASEGT. Trimming removed 5 bases at V and 0 bases at J, with 14 bases between. The CDR3 extends over 15 amino acids. CDR3 bases: TGTGCCAGCAGTCCCGTAAGACAGAGCTCCTACGAGCAGTACTTC. Its protein is CASSPVRQSSYEQYF.

In this sample, this clone turned up once. This chain joins TRBV10-3 and TRBJ2-5, with D possibly being TRBD2 (6 bases). CDR1 is ENHRY, CDR2 SYGVKD, per germline. The CDR3 contains 13 residues. The V end was cut by 8 bases, the J end by 2 bases, with 12 bases between. The CDR3 here is CAIRIAAQETQYF. The CDR3 DNA reads TGTGCCATCCGGATAGCGGCTCAAGAGACCCAGTACTTC.

The CDR3: CASSAAGTADYEQYF. CDR3 DNA sequence: TGTGCCAGCAGCGCGGCGGGGACAGCCGACTACGAGCAGTACTTC. V gene TRBV9 combines with J gene TRBJ2-7, with TRBD1 as a possible D gene (7 bases). The CDR3 has 15 amino acids. V was pared by 3 bases and J by 3 bases, with 16 bases between. Germline CDR1 reads SGDLS; CDR2 reads YYNGEE.

This chain links TRBV9 with TRBJ2-5, with TRBD2 matching 15 bases. The V and J ends lost 3 bases and 4 bases, in that order; junction bases with no gene match: 1. Germline-derived CDR1 and CDR2 are SGDLS and YYNGEE. The CDR3 has 15 residues. The CDR3 region has the DNA TGTGCCAGCAGCGCGGGACTAGCGGGAGGAGAGACCCAGTACTTC. Its protein product is CASSAGLAGGETQYF.

The gene calls are TRBV6-1 and TRBJ2-1; D remains unclear. Trimming left V 3 bases short and J 0 bases short, with 6 bases between. The CDR3 runs 14 residues. Germline V gives CDR1 MNHNS, CDR2 SASEGT. In nucleotides, the CDR3 is TGTGCCAGCAGTGACTTAGACTCCTACAATGAGCAGTTCTTC. Protein sequence: CASSDLDSYNEQFF.

The rearrangement links TRBV29-1 to TRBJ2-1, with D perhaps TRBD1 (6 bases). Germline CDR1 SQVTM, CDR2 ANQGSEA. The length of the CDR3 is 12 residues. With 7 bases removed from V and 6 bases from J, the gap between germline ends came to 13 bases. CDR3 DNA: TGCAGCGCCCCCGGCAGGGGCAATGAGCAGTTCTTC. Amino acid sequence: CSAPGRGNEQFF.

This clone was picked up a small number of times. This chain links TRBV7-9 with TRBJ2-7, with D perhaps TRBD2 (5 bases). Germline-derived CDR1 and CDR2 are SEHNR and FQNEAQ (reference sequence). Trimming pared 0 bases from V and 3 bases from J, leaving 9 bases between. This CDR3 comprises 14 residues. The CDR3 DNA sequence: TGTGCCAGCAGCTTAGCGGAGAGGGTCTACGAGCAGTACTTC. This codes for CASSLAERVYEQYF.

The chain joins TRBV7-8 to TRBJ2-7; tentative D call: TRBD2 (5 bases). Between the trimmed V and J ends, which lost 5 bases and 5 bases, there was a span of 19 bases. Germline V lookup: CDR1 SGHVS, CDR2 FQNEAQ. The CDR3 loop spans 15 amino acids. DNA for the CDR3: TGTGCCAGCAGCCATAGAAGAGAGGGCCGGAACGAGCAGTACTTC. Protein product: CASSHRREGRNEQYF. Together with reference TRBV7-8 and TRBJ2-7, the CDR3 gives the full variable domain: GAGVSQSPRYKVAKRGQDVALRCDPISGHVSLFWYQQALGQGPEFLTYFQNEAQLDKSGLPSDRFFAERPEGSVSTLKIQRTQQEDSAVYLCASSHRREGRNEQYFGPGTRLTVT.

The chain has TRBV5-1 and TRBJ2-7, with TRBD1 matching 8 bases. Per the germline V gene, CDR1 is SGHRS and CDR2 is YFSETQ. The CDR3 spans 14 residues. V gave up 1 base and J gave up 5 bases; unmatched junction bases: 5. CDR3 protein: CASSLQQGVHEQYF. In DNA form, the CDR3 reads TGCGCCAGCAGCTTGCAACAGGGGGTCCACGAGCAGTACTTC.